Listed below are T cell receptor beta chains from one sample, sequenced in a study of T cells in Graves' hyperthyroidism and ophthalmopathy. TCRdb ran MiXCR on the multiplex PCR reads and lists one entry per CDR3 protein. The sample shows approximately 640,000 distinct CDR3 sequences, 17% of them seen only once. The specimen was blood. Receptors were obtained from a man between 45 and 60 years old with Graves' hyperthyroidism. Each CDR3 is given with its conserved first and last residue. The listing skips clone size in some rows; elsewhere it reads once, few, many or a size class.

J: TRBJ1-4
V: TRBV7-3
size: .
CDR3: CASKESGPVGRGEKLFF

J: TRBJ1-1
V: TRBV6-1
size: many
CDR3: CASSYMGKVTEAFF

J: TRBJ1-3
V: TRBV2
size: many
CDR3: CASTGALSGNTIYF

J: TRBJ2-1
V: TRBV5-1
size: .
CDR3: CASLRGQGGEQFF

J: TRBJ2-1
V: TRBV28
size: many
CDR3: CASRGKSYNEQFF

J: TRBJ2-5
V: TRBV19
size: many
CDR3: CASSISGTETQYF

J: TRBJ2-1
V: TRBV7-2
size: many
CDR3: CASSISRSSYNEQFF

J: TRBJ2-7
V: TRBV19
size: many
CDR3: CASSIGPGGEYEQYF

J: TRBJ2-3
V: TRBV18
size: many
CDR3: CASSPEIGYADTQYF

J: TRBJ2-7
V: TRBV6-1
size: .
CDR3: CASSPRDGVLLAGLYEQYF

J: TRBJ2-7
V: TRBV19
size: .
CDR3: CASSRTGETSYEQYF

J: TRBJ2-7
V: TRBV19
size: many
CDR3: CASNPNTGSQGEQYF

J: TRBJ2-1
V: TRBV14
size: .
CDR3: CASSQPGGILNEQFF

J: TRBJ2-5
V: TRBV6-2/TRBV6-3
size: many
CDR3: CASTLLAGVRETQYF

J: TRBJ2-3
V: TRBV3-1
size: many
CDR3: CASSPGLASGDTQYF

J: TRBJ1-1
V: TRBV9
size: .
CDR3: CASSSPGGVGTEAFF

J: TRBJ1-5
V: TRBV27
size: many
CDR3: CASSLGSTQPQHF

J: TRBJ1-4
V: TRBV25-1
size: .
CDR3: CASNPTDGTEKLFF

J: TRBJ1-1
V: TRBV6-2/TRBV6-3
size: .
CDR3: CASNRDGVLVEAFF

J: TRBJ2-7
V: TRBV27
size: .
CDR3: CASSLQLAGVNEQYF

J: TRBJ1-2
V: TRBV20-1
size: few
CDR3: CSAREAQNYGYTF

J: TRBJ2-7
V: TRBV6-5
size: .
CDR3: CASSYSTRIHEQYF

J: TRBJ1-1
V: TRBV7-9
size: many
CDR3: CASSKLPDKNTEAFF

J: TRBJ2-7
V: TRBV19
size: many
CDR3: CASSPRTSGLSYEQYF

J: TRBJ1-6
V: TRBV28
size: .
CDR3: CASSSFPMTGGPHNSPLHF

J: TRBJ1-2
V: TRBV20-1
size: many
CDR3: CSAGEEGGPYGYTF

J: TRBJ2-7
V: TRBV14
size: few
CDR3: CASSQEREEQYF

J: TRBJ2-1
V: TRBV7-9
size: many
CDR3: CASSLTDSHYNEQFF

J: TRBJ2-7
V: TRBV6-2/TRBV6-3
size: many
CDR3: CASSAQGSFYEQYF

J: TRBJ2-5
V: TRBV29-1
size: few
CDR3: CSVEGGTQYF

J: TRBJ2-1
V: TRBV18
size: .
CDR3: CASSPRGQGYIEQFF

J: TRBJ2-5
V: TRBV7-2
size: few
CDR3: CASSAPPGQETQYF

J: TRBJ2-5
V: TRBV6-1
size: few
CDR3: CASSPRHLKTQYF

J: TRBJ2-7
V: TRBV12-3/TRBV12-4
size: many
CDR3: CASSLGQTPPYEQYF

J: TRBJ2-7
V: TRBV28
size: .
CDR3: CATSGTSGMYEQYF

J: TRBJ2-1
V: TRBV7-2
size: many
CDR3: CASSFGQGAHNEQFF

J: TRBJ2-7
V: TRBV6-1
size: .
CDR3: CASSEAGASPYEQYF

J: TRBJ2-1
V: TRBV7-3
size: many
CDR3: CASSLIAGGSYNEQFF

J: TRBJ2-1
V: TRBV6-1
size: .
CDR3: CASSPAGEVDEQFF

J: TRBJ1-2
V: TRBV6-5
size: many
CDR3: CASSYSSGIYGYTF

J: TRBJ1-5
V: TRBV28
size: .
CDR3: CASTGRQGGQPQHF

J: TRBJ1-5
V: TRBV2
size: many
CDR3: CASSAGTGGGQPQHF

J: TRBJ2-1
V: TRBV10-3
size: many
CDR3: CAALVGNEQFF

J: TRBJ2-3
V: TRBV20-1
size: .
CDR3: CSARDPGSDTQYF

J: TRBJ2-1
V: TRBV4-1
size: many
CDR3: CASSQEGTGRINEQFF

J: TRBJ2-7
V: TRBV28
size: many
CDR3: CASSLSGRSSYEQYF

J: TRBJ2-7
V: TRBV20-1
size: .
CDR3: CSAEASGALSYEQYF

J: TRBJ1-3
V: TRBV7-8
size: many
CDR3: CASSALTGGVGNTIYF

J: TRBJ2-3
V: TRBV10-3
size: many
CDR3: CAISELAGGSVDTQYF

J: TRBJ2-7
V: TRBV27
size: .
CDR3: CASRLYAGMDEQYF

J: TRBJ2-7
V: TRBV28
size: many
CDR3: CASSDREVHEQYF

J: TRBJ2-3
V: TRBV7-9
size: few
CDR3: CASSLATGGLTDTQYF

J: TRBJ1-2
V: TRBV12-3/TRBV12-4
size: many
CDR3: CASNRLSGDHGYTF

J: TRBJ2-1
V: TRBV11-2
size: .
CDR3: CASTGAAYNEQFF

J: TRBJ2-1
V: TRBV10-1
size: .
CDR3: CASSERGGESQFF

J: TRBJ2-1
V: TRBV20-1
size: many
CDR3: CSALRTSGRFNEQFF

J: TRBJ2-3
V: TRBV24-1
size: many
CDR3: CATSDTGTSGRADTQYF

J: TRBJ1-1
V: TRBV7-8
size: few
CDR3: CASSLWEIRWDTEAFF

J: TRBJ2-5
V: TRBV11-3
size: .
CDR3: CASSLSGGMETQYF